This T cell receptor beta chain was retrieved from a study of neoadjuvant anti-PD-1 for oral cavity cancer. The ends lost 1 base at V and 6 bases at J; junction bases unmatched: 4. Germline V gene sequence: CDR1 LNHDA, CDR2 SQIVND (reference sequence). The CDR3 runs to 15 residues. Here immunoSEQ multiplex PCR was the method, and the copy in TCRdb shows in-frame clones only, minus some. The table includes roughly 14,000 clones, 62% detected once. The chain combines TRBV19 with TRBJ2-1, with 9 nucleotides matching TRBD1. The sequence was obtained from a person aged 35 to 85 with oral cavity squamous cell carcinoma. The sequencing here drew on PBMCs, taken before nivolumab (anti-PD-1) treatment. The CDR3 spells CASSIGTGVFNEQFF. DNA of the CDR3: TGTGCCAGTAGTATAGGGACAGGGGTATTCAATGAGCAGTTCTTC.